One and the same sample provided the 21 T cell receptor beta chains below, sequenced in a study of identical twins. TCRdb re-analysed the 5' RACE reads in MiXCR, keeping a single row per CDR3 protein. Found here are 430,000 or so distinct CDR3 sequences, approximately 25% of them singletons; the top ten hold 2.9%. These data were likewise used in another study, on T cells expressing NK-cell markers.

Sequenced: CD4+ T cells sorted from blood. The source is a woman between 18 and 29 years old in good health.

This clonotype has just one count. This rearrangement joins TRBV6-5 to TRBJ1-1, with D perhaps matching TRBD1 (6 bases). This CDR3 is 17 amino acids long. The germline V gene has CDR1 MNHEY and CDR2 SVGAGI. Between the trimmed V and J ends, which lost 2 bases and 1 base, there was a span of 17 bases. CDR3 residues: CASSYALWGHRNTEAFF. CDR3 in DNA: TGTGCCAGCAGTTACGCCCTCTGGGGACATCGGAACACTGAAGCTTTCTTT.

In this sample, this clonotype turned up a few times. The chain recombines TRBV14 with TRBJ2-1; 7 bases are a match to TRBD2. Trimming at V came to 4 bases and at J to 5 bases, leaving 14 bases not matched to a gene. Germline V gene lookup returns CDR1 SGHDN and CDR2 FVKESK. The CDR3 loop spans 17 amino acids. DNA for the CDR3: TGTGCCAGCAGCCGACGGCGGGCGGGAGCCTGGCACAATGAGCAGTTCTTC. This translates into CASSRRRAGAWHNEQFF.

This sequence joins TRBV20-1 and TRBJ2-1; 9 bases are a match to TRBD2. The CDR3 is made up of 14 amino acids. Germline V gene sequence: CDR1 DFQATT, CDR2 SNEGSKA (reference sequence). V was pared by 6 bases and J by 5 bases, with 8 bases of the junction left unmatched. CDR3 bases: TGCAGTGCCAAGTGGGCTAGCGGGGACAATGAGCAGTTCTTC. It yields the protein CSAKWASGDNEQFF.

There are a few counts of this clonotype. The chain carries TRBV7-2 and TRBJ2-1; 11 bases align to TRBD2. The ends lost 5 bases at V and 13 bases at J; junction bases unmatched: 10. This CDR3 region has 14 residues. Germline values: CDR1 SGHTA, CDR2 FQGNSA. The CDR3 spells CASSPMGSGGAQFF. The CDR3 bases are TGTGCCAGCAGCCCGATGGGTAGCGGGGGGGCACAGTTCTTC.

This clonotype showed up just a few times. The chain joins TRBV2 to TRBJ1-5; D unresolved. Germline CDR1 SNHLY, CDR2 FYNNEI. Deletions cut 3 bases from V and 2 bases from J, with 8 bases between. This CDR3 is built from 14 residues. CDR3 DNA: TGTGCCAGCAGTGACCGGGGTCGCAATCAGCCCCAGCATTTT. Protein sequence: CASSDRGRNQPQHF. The full variable domain, its missing parts supplied by reference TRBV2 and TRBJ1-5, is EPEVTQTPSHQVTQMGQEVILRCVPISNHLYFYWYRQILGQKVEFLVSFYNNEISEKSEIFDDQFSVERPDGSNFTLKIRSTKLEDSAMYFCASSDRGRNQPQHFGDGTRLSIL.

The chain is built from TRBV7-9 and TRBJ2-3; D uncertain. The germline gives CDR1 SEHNR, CDR2 FQNEAQ (reference sequence). This CDR3 is 15 amino acids long. Deletions cut 3 bases from V and 2 bases from J, with 12 bases between. For the CDR3, the DNA is TGTGCCAGCAGCTTGGGCGCGTTACACACAGATACGCAGTATTTT. Protein product: CASSLGALHTDTQYF.

The chain couples TRBV20-1 to TRBJ2-2, with D possibly being TRBD1 (6 bases). V lost 1 base, J lost 7 bases, and 13 bases lay in between. CDR1 is DFQATT and CDR2 is SNEGSKA in the germline V gene (reference sequence). The CDR3 covers 14 residues. Here the CDR3 reads CSARVLRGSGELFF. CDR3 DNA: TGCAGTGCTAGAGTCCTAAGGGGGAGCGGGGAGCTGTTTTTT.

This clonotype was observed a few times. This sequence joins TRBV20-1 and TRBJ1-1; tentative D call: TRBD1 (5 bases). Trimming removed 1 base from V and 11 bases from J, with 14 bases in between. Germline CDR1 is DFQATT and CDR2 is SNEGSKA (reference sequence). The CDR3 is made up of 12 amino acids. The CDR3 spells CSARAVGVYAFF. CDR3 nucleotides: TGCAGTGCTAGAGCAGTGGGGGTTTACGCTTTCTTT.

V is TRBV12-3 or TRBV12-4 and J is TRBJ2-7; D tentatively fits TRBD1 or TRBD2 (5 bases each). The CDR3 loop spans 14 amino acids. V lost 7 bases and J lost 0, with 13 bases in between. This CDR3 is CASKRGPSSYEQYF. DNA for the CDR3: TGTGCCAGCAAAAGGGGACCAAGCTCCTACGAGCAGTACTTC.

This rearrangement joins TRBV20-1 to TRBJ2-1; possible D gene TRBD2, 5 bases. Trimming took off 0 bases at V and 1 base at J, with 16 bases between the two ends. The CDR3 has 17 residues. Germline values: CDR1 DFQATT, CDR2 SNEGSKA (reference sequence). CDR3 loop: CSAREYARRESYNEQFF. As DNA, the CDR3 is TGCAGTGCTAGAGAGTATGCGCGCCGGGAATCCTACAATGAGCAGTTCTTC.

The DNA for the CDR3 is TGTGCCAGCAGTACCTCACAGGGGCAAGAGACCCAGTACTTC. Translated, it gives CASSTSQGQETQYF. The rearrangement joins TRBV12-3 or TRBV12-4 to TRBJ2-5; 7 bases agree with TRBD1. Germline trimming cut 5 bases from V and 2 bases from J; bases unmatched to any gene: 5. CDR3 size: 14 residues.

CDR3 sequence: CASGYQYEQYF. CDR3 nucleotides: TGTGCCAGCGGATATCAATACGAGCAGTACTTC. The chain employs TRBV12-3 or TRBV12-4 and TRBJ2-7; D not certain. This CDR3 region has 11 residues. V was shortened by 8 bases and J by 4 bases, with 9 bases between the two germline ends.

This clonotype was detected a few times. The J gene is TRBJ1-5, the V gene TRBV6-1; D may be TRBD1 (6 bases). CDR1 is MNHNS, CDR2 SASEGT, per germline. V lost 6 bases and J lost 6, with 18 bases in between. This CDR3 is built from 15 residues. CDR3 in DNA: TGTGCCAGCAGGGAGTCAGGGGTCGTTCGTCAGCCCCAGCATTTT. It specifies CASRESGVVRQPQHF.

This clonotype was seen a handful of times. V and J are TRBV12-3 or TRBV12-4 and TRBJ1-6, with D possibly matching TRBD1 (6 bases). The CDR3 is made up of 12 amino acids. V lost 5 bases and J lost 10, with 9 bases in between. This CDR3 is CASSGGGSPLHF. The CDR3, as DNA: TGTGCCAGCAGTGGTGGGGGCTCACCCCTCCACTTT.

This clonotype was observed a few times. The V call is TRBV29-1, the J call TRBJ2-7; 7 bases are shared with TRBD1. V lost 4 bases and J lost 2; bases outside the gene matches: 2. CDR1 is SQVTM and CDR2 is ANQGSEA in the germline V gene. The CDR3 spans 12 residues. CDR3 coding DNA: TGCAGCGTTGGGGGACAGACCTACGAGCAGTACTTC. This sequence encodes CSVGGQTYEQYF.

The chain uses TRBV5-1 and TRBJ2-1, with 8 positions matching TRBD2. Trimming removed 6 bases from V and 7 bases from J; junction bases left unmatched: 12. There are 15 residues in the CDR3. The V gene's germline CDR1 is SGHRS and CDR2 YFSETQ. The CDR3 reads CASTREGGTWNEQFF. The CDR3 region has the DNA TGCGCCAGCACCCGGGAGGGCGGGACCTGGAATGAGCAGTTCTTC.

The chain couples TRBV6-5 to TRBJ1-2; maybe TRBD1 (6 bases). Germline CDR1 is MNHEY and CDR2 is SVGAGI. Trimming removed 0 bases at V and 7 bases at J, with 15 bases between. CDR3 length: 15 amino acids. CDR3 residues: CASSYSGMQGSGYTF. Written as DNA, the CDR3 is TGTGCCAGCAGTTACTCGGGTATGCAGGGGAGTGGCTACACCTTC.

This sequence joins TRBV20-1 and TRBJ1-2, with a weak D call TRBD1 (6 bases). The germline V gene has CDR1 DFQATT and CDR2 SNEGSKA (reference sequence). The CDR3 loop spans 11 amino acids. V was shortened by 4 bases and J by 6 bases, with 9 bases between the two germline ends. CDR3 region: CSAIYRDGYTF. CDR3 DNA: TGCAGTGCTATTTACAGGGATGGCTACACCTTC.

This clonotype was seen a few times. J is TRBJ2-1 and V is TRBV20-1; D unresolved. The V gene lost 1 base and the J gene lost 7 bases, with 11 bases spanning the gap. The V gene's germline CDR1 is DFQATT and CDR2 SNEGSKA (reference sequence). The CDR3 covers 13 residues. This CDR3 reads CSARGNSVNEQFF. CDR3 DNA sequence: TGCAGTGCTAGAGGGAATAGTGTTAATGAGCAGTTCTTC.

This chain joins TRBV20-1 and TRBJ2-2, with unresolved D. This CDR3 is built from 12 residues. Between the trimmed V and J ends, which lost 3 bases and 8 bases, there was a span of 10 bases. Germline CDR1 is DFQATT and CDR2 is SNEGSKA (reference sequence). CDR3 DNA: TGCAGTGCTAGTCCCAAAGGGGGGGAGCTGTTTTTT. It specifies CSASPKGGELFF.

This clonotype has only a few counts. The genes are TRBV13 and TRBJ2-7, with D perhaps matching TRBD1 (6 bases). Germline V gives CDR1 PRHDT, CDR2 FYEKMQ (reference sequence). The V gene lost 4 bases and the J gene lost 3 bases, with 16 bases spanning the gap. CDR3 size: 15 residues. CDR3 region: CASSYREDVDYEQYF. As DNA, the CDR3 is TGTGCCAGCAGCTACAGGGAAGATGTTGACTACGAGCAGTACTTC.